This T cell receptor beta chain was sequenced during a study of CD4 T cells in relation to SARS-CoV-2 and coronaviruses. Whole-study context: After 10 days of antigen culture, PBMC TCR beta CDR3s were sequenced. Controls used an HIV-1 Nef peptide pool or no peptide. Study-level results: In around 60% of donors, memory CD4+ clonotypes crossrecognized SARS-CoV-2 and at least one common cold coronavirus spike. SARS-CoV-2-driven expansion was significantly weaker in crossreactive than monoreactive clones.

Unexposed donor CD4+ T cells date from 2011-2018, before the COVID-19 pandemic. The cells were cultured for approximately ten days before CD4+ T cells were isolated. As regards this clone: Its antigen remains unknown.

Sequencing used immunoSEQ multiplex PCR; TCRdb keeps in-frame clones, though not all of them. Found here are about 22,000 clones, roughly 72% of them singletons; the top ten hold less than 20%. The sample taken for sequencing was CD4+ T cells from PBMCs, cultured in vitro. This receptor was taken from a human donor in good health.

DNA of the CDR3: TGTGCCAGCAGCCAAGATCAGGGCGAGCAGTACTTC. Protein product: CASSQDQGEQYF. The rearrangement uses TRBV3-1 (or the pseudogene TRBV3-2) and TRBJ2-7; weak D call: TRBD1 (5 bases). Germline assignment: CDR1 LGHDT and CDR2 YNNKEL (reference sequence). V lost 0 bases and J 6 bases, leaving 6 bases between the germline ends. This CDR3 is 12 amino acids long.